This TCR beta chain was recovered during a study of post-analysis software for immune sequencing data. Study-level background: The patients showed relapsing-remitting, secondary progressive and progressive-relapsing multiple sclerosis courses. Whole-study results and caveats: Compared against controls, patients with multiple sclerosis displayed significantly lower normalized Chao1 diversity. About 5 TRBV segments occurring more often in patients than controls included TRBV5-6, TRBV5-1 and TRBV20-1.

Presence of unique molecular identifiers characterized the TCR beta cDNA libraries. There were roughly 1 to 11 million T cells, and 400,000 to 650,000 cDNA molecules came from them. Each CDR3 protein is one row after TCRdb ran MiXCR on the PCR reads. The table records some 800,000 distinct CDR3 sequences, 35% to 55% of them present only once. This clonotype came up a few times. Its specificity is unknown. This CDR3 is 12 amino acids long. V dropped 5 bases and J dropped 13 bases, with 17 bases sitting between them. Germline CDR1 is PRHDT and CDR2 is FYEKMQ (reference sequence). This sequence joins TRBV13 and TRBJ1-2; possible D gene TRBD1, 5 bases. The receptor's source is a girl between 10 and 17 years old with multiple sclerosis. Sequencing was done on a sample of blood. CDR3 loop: CASSPGGWGGTF. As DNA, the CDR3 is TGTGCCAGCAGCCCAGGAGGTTGGGGCGGCACCTTC.